This entry lists 10 T cell receptor beta chains sequenced from one sample in a study of blood T cell repertoires in COVID-19. TCRdb's copy holds only in-frame clones and misses some; the assay was immunoSEQ multiplex PCR. This table holds under 400,000 clones, about 89% found once. Sequenced material: PBMCs or T cells enriched from blood (not recorded which). Receptor source: a man aged 40-49 years in a cohort exposed to, infected with or recovered from COVID-19 (not recorded which).

The chain couples TRBV5-6 to TRBJ1-2, with D possibly matching TRBD1 (5 bases). V gave up 0 bases and J gave up 8 bases, with 14 bases separating them. CDR3 length: 14 amino acids. The V gene's germline CDR1 is SGHDT and CDR2 YYEEEE. CDR3 in amino acids: CASSLGQPRQGYTF. CDR3 sequence (DNA): TGTGCCAGCAGCTTGGGACAGCCACGGCAAGGCTACACCTTC.

The CDR3 loop is CASSVGLAGWETQYF. The CDR3 region has the DNA TGTGCCAGCAGCGTAGGGCTAGCGGGATGGGAGACCCAGTACTTC. The genes are TRBV9 and TRBJ2-5; 9 nucleotides line up with TRBD2. The V and J ends lost 0 bases and 5 bases, in that order; junction bases with no gene match: 5. The CDR3 covers 15 residues. In germline, CDR1 is SGDLS, CDR2 YYNGEE.

V usage is TRBV5-1 and J usage is TRBJ1-4; maybe TRBD1 (6 bases). The V end was cut by 2 bases, the J end by 7 bases, with 12 bases between. Germline assignment: CDR1 SGHRS and CDR2 YFSETQ. The CDR3 runs 14 residues. CDR3 DNA: TGCGCCAGCAGCTTACAGGGATTCGGTGAAAAACTGTTTTTT. Its protein product is CASSLQGFGEKLFF.

V gene TRBV28 combines with J gene TRBJ2-7; 15 nucleotides line up with TRBD2. The CDR3 sequence is 19 residues long. Germline V gene data show CDR1 as MDHEN and CDR2 as SYDVKM. Trimming took 5 bases from V and 5 from J; bases not matched to a gene: 16. The CDR3 loop reads CASSPRSGLAGGPRNEQYF. CDR3 coding DNA: TGTGCCAGCAGTCCCCGCTCCGGACTAGCGGGAGGGCCCAGGAACGAGCAGTACTTC.

This chain connects TRBV6-5 to TRBJ1-5, with D hard to call. The V gene's germline CDR1 is MNHEY and CDR2 SVGAGI. The CDR3 loop spans 13 amino acids. Trimming shortened V by 4 bases and J by 5 bases, and 9 bases separated the two germline ends. CDR3 region: CASSSEGDQPQHF. The CDR3, as DNA: TGTGCCAGCAGTTCGGAGGGAGATCAGCCCCAGCATTTT.

The chain uses TRBV21-1 and TRBJ2-2; TRBD2 is the table's D call, not checked against the DNA. TRBV21-1 is annotated as a pseudogene. The CDR3 runs to 20 residues. DNA for the CDR3: TGTGCCAGCAGCAACCGAAGTAGTCGGCTGTGGGGAGGGCCCCCCGGGGAGCTGTTTTTT. This encodes CASSNRSSRLWGGPPGELFF.

This clone was found a few times. The CDR3 nucleotides are TGTGCCGGAACTAGCGGCAGCTCCTACAATGAGCAGTTCTTC. Translating gives CAGTSGSSYNEQFF. This chain connects TRBV6-5 to TRBJ2-1; 8 nucleotides agree with TRBD2. Germline V CDR1 and CDR2: MNHEY, SVGAGI. The CDR3 is made up of 14 amino acids. Trimming removed 11 bases from V and 0 bases from J; junction bases left unmatched: 6.

In this sample, this clone turned up once. The rearrangement uses TRBV28 and TRBJ1-5; D not resolved. The CDR3 consists of 13 residues. Germline V lookup: CDR1 MDHEN, CDR2 SYDVKM. The V end lost 0 bases, the J end lost 5 bases, and 5 bases lay between the germline ends. CDR3 sequence reads: CASSLWSDQPQHF. CDR3 coding DNA: TGTGCCAGCAGTTTATGGAGTGATCAGCCCCAGCATTTT.

The chain recombines TRBV29-1 with TRBJ1-2, with 7 positions matching TRBD1. The germline V gene encodes CDR1 SQVTM and CDR2 ANQGSEA. The trim removed 4 bases at V and 3 bases at J, leaving 5 bases unmatched. This CDR3 has 13 residues. The CDR3 coding sequence is TGCAGCGTTGTGCTTGGGACAGACTATGGCTACACCTTC. Amino acid sequence: CSVVLGTDYGYTF.

This clone came up a few times. The chain recombines TRBV10-3 with TRBJ2-1; D might be TRBD2 (5 bases). The CDR3 contains 15 residues. CDR1 and CDR2 (germline): ENHRY, SYGVKD. With 0 bases removed from V and 6 bases from J, the gap between germline ends came to 12 bases. This chain's CDR3 is CAISESGRSGNEQFF. For the CDR3, the DNA is TGTGCCATCAGTGAGTCTGGGAGATCGGGCAATGAGCAGTTCTTC.